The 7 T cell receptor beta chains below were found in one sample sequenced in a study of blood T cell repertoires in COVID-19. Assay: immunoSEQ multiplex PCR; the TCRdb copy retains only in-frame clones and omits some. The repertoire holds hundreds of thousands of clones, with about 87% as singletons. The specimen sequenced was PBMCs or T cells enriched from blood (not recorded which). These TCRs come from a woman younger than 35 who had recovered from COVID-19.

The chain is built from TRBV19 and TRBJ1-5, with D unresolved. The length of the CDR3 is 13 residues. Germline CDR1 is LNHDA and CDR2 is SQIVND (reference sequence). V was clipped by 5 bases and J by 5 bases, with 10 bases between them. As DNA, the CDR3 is TGTGCCAGTAGTGGGCCGTACGATCAGCCCCAGCATTTT. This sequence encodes CASSGPYDQPQHF.

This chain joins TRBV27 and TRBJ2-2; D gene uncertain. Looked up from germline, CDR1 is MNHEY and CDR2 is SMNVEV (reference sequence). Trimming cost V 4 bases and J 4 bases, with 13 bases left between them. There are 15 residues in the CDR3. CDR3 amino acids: CASSSSIRITGELFF. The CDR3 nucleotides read TGTGCCAGCAGTTCAAGCATCAGGATCACCGGGGAGCTGTTTTTT.

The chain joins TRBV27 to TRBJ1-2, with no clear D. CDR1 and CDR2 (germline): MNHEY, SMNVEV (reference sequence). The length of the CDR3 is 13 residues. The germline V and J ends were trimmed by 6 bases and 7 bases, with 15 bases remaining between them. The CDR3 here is CASRVGGGFGYTF. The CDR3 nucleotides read TGTGCCAGCAGGGTCGGAGGAGGGTTTGGCTACACCTTC.

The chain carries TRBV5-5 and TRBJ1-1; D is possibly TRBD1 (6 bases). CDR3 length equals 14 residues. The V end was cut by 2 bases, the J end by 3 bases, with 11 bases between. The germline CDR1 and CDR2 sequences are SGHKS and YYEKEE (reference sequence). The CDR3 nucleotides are TGTGCCAGCAGCTTTCGAACAGGGTACACTGAAGCTTTCTTT. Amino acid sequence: CASSFRTGYTEAFF.

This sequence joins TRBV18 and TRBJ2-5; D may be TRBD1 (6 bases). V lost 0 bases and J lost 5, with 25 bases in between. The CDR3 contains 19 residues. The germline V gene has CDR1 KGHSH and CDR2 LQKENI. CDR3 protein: CASSPPNRATRPVRETQYF. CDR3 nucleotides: TGTGCCAGCTCACCACCTAACAGGGCCACCCGGCCGGTTAGGGAGACCCAGTACTTC.

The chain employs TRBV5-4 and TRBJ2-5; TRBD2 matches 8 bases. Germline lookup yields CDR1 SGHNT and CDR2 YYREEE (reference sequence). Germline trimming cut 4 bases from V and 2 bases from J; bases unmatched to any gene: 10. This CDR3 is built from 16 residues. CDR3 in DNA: TGTGCCAGCAGCCGGCCAAGCGGGGGCAGACAAGAGACCCAGTACTTC. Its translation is CASSRPSGGRQETQYF. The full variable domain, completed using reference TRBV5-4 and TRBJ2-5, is ETGVTQSPTHLIKTRGQQVTLRCSSQSGHNTVSWYQQALGQGPQFIFQYYREEENGRGNFPPRFSGLQFPNYSSELNVNALELDDSALYLCASSRPSGGRQETQYFGPGTRLLVL.

Here the CDR3 DNA reads TGTGCCAGTAGTATGGGGGGGAGGGGGCCCCAGCATTTT. It is translated as CASSMGGRGPQHF. V usage is TRBV19 and J usage is TRBJ1-5; tentatively, D is TRBD1 (5 bases). Between the trimmed V and J ends, which lost 3 bases and 9 bases, there was a span of 12 bases. Germline CDR1 LNHDA, CDR2 SQIVND (reference sequence). The CDR3 length is 13 residues.